This T cell receptor beta chain is drawn from a study of T-cell memory formation after mild COVID-19 (dated by TCRdb to about 2021). For the wider study: Most TCR sequence clusters were specific to one of the two donors. In two donors, T-cell clones that expanded and contracted after mild COVID-19 were followed by sequencing TCRalpha and TCRbeta repertoires longitudinally. Two young, previously healthy adult volunteers made up the cohort, one male and one female.

Ficoll-Paque density gradient centrifugation was used to isolate PBMCs. Overall study results and their limits: Some responding clones were found in pre-infection memory, which suggests that pre-existing cross-reactive memory T cells took part in the SARS-CoV-2 response. Balanced CD4/CD8 phenotypes were observed for clones contracting from day 15 to 85, whereas a bias towards CD4+ was observed for a second wave of clones expanding from day 15 to 37. Contracting CD4+ clones appeared mostly in the CM and EM memory subsets, whereas CD8+ clones were enriched in EMRA. The second-wave clones that peaked on day 37 were not confirmed to be SARS-CoV-2 specific. Only two mild cases were covered in the study, and larger cohorts including severe cases with pre-infection samples were considered necessary.

The reads were generated on an Illumina NovaSeq 6000. TCRalpha and TCRbeta cDNA libraries were built by 5'RACE with constant-segment primers, adding sample barcodes and unique molecular identifiers. RNA was extracted from every sample with Trizol reagent. Amplification of the libraries took two PCR steps, and the second step added a second sample barcode plus Illumina TruSeq adapters. Libraries were sequenced on an Illumina NovaSeq with 2 x 150 bp paired-end reads. Under the source paper's analysis protocol: Reads were demultiplexed and collapsed into UMI-guided consensus sequences with migec v1.2.7. Using mixcr v2.1.11, UMI consensuses were aligned to TRA and TRB V and J templates and then assembled into clonotypes. A clonotype was counted as expanded or contracted only if both edgeR and NoisET called the change significant, with noise models trained on biological replicates. For edgeR calls, the cutoffs were a false discovery rate-adjusted p below 0.01 and a log2 fold-change threshold of 1. As an exploratory analysis of dynamics, PCA with hierarchical clustering was applied to max-normalized trajectories of the 1000 most abundant clonotypes. Separately sequenced CD4+ and CD8+ repertoires were used to assign the CD4 or CD8 phenotype of responding clones. The public reads were run again by TCRdb, first through fastp at Q25 and then through MiXCR, and only productive beta chains were kept. Identical CDR3 proteins give one entry, which carries the most common genes and DNA. In this record, the V and J calls reflect TCRdb's handling and not the investigators' own analysis. Counted in this sample were approximately 340,000 distinct CDR3 sequences; 15% of them appeared once. The ten largest clones represent about a fifth of the sample.

A note on this clonotype: The clone's antigen remains unknown. No per-base quality is available; no much larger clone lies one base away.

The CDR1 and CDR2 encoded by the germline V gene (reference sequence) are SEHNR and FQNEAQ. Counted from cysteine to phenylalanine, this CDR3 has 14 amino acids. Only the CDR3 region is kept as DNA, spanning 42 bases read in frame from base 1. Trimming at the junction amounts to 3 bases on V and 7 bases on J, and the germline ends lie 15 bases apart. The material sequenced was PBMCs or a T cell subset sorted from them (not recorded which). The chain is assembled from TRBV7-9 and TRBJ2-5; tentative D gene TRBD1, with 7 bases matching. The TCR originated in a man younger than 35 who had mild COVID-19 (a few samples of this study predate the infection). The sample titles of this study are shuffled in the database, so cell type and time point are left out; the donor was told from shared clones. The nucleotide sequence is given as TGTGCCAGCAGCTTCCCAGGGGGGACCGGGACCCAGTACTTC. It translates as CASSFPGGTGTQYF.